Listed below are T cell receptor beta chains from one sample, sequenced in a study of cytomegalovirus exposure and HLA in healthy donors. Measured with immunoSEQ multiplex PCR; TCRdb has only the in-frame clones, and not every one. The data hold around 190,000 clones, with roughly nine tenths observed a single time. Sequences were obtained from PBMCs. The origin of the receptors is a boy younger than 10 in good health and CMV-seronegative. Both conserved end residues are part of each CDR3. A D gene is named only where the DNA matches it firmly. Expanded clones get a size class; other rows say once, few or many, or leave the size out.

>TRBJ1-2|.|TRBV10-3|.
TGTGCCATCAGAGACACCCATGGCTACACCTTC
CAIRDTHGYTF
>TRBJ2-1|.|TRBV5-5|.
TGTGCCAGCAGCGCTAGAGACAATGAGCAGTTCTTC
CASSARDNEQFF
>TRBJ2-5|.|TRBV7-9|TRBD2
TGTGCCAGCAGCTTAGGCGGGGGTCAAGAGACCCAGTACTTC
CASSLGGGQETQYF
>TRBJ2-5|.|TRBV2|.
TGTGCCACCTTTCGGACAGCTCAAGAAGAGACCCAGTACTTC
CATFRTAQEETQYF
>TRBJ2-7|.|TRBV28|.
TGTGCCAGCGGAGATAGCTCCTACGAGCAGTACTTC
CASGDSSYEQYF
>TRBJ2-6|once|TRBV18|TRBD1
TGTGCCAGCTCACCCGCCAGGACAGGGAACGGGGCCAACGTCCTGACTTTC
CASSPARTGNGANVLTF
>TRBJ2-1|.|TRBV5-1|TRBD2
TGCGCCAGCAGCTTCGGGGGGGGATACAATGAGCAGTTCTTC
CASSFGGGYNEQFF
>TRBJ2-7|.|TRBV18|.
TGTGCCAGCTCACCACTGGTCAGCGGTACTAAAGAGCAGTACTTC
CASSPLVSGTKEQYF
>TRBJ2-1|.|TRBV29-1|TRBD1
TGCAGCGCAGGGGACAGGGAACTTGGCGATGAGCAGTTCTTC
CSAGDRELGDEQFF
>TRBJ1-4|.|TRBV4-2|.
TGTGCCAGCAGCCTACGAGGGCGGGTTGCAACTAATGAAAAACTGTTTTTT
CASSLRGRVATNEKLFF
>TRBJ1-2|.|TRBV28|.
TGTGCCAGCAGGAGAACAGATCCCTATGGCTACACCTTC
CASRRTDPYGYTF
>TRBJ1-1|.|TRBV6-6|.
TGTGCCAGCAGTTACTCGCGAGTTTCCACTGAAGCTTTCTTT
CASSYSRVSTEAFF
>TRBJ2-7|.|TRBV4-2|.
TGTGCCAGCAGCCCCTGGGCGCGGGACTCCTACGAGCAGTACTTC
CASSPWARDSYEQYF
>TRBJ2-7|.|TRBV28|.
TGTGCCAGCAGTTTAGTATCCCAGGCGGGGGCCGAGCAGTACTTC
CASSLVSQAGAEQYF
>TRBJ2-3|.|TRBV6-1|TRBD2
TGTGCCAGCAGTGAAATCCGGCAGTTGCTAGCGGGGGGCCGCACAAATACGCAGTATTTT
CASSEIRQLLAGGRTNTQYF
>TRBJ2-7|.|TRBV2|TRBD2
TGTGCCAGCCGGACTAGCGGGGAGAACGAGCAGTACTTC
CASRTSGENEQYF
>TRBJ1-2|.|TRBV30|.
TGTGCCTGGAGTGTACTCGTCGCCGGCTACACCTTC
CAWSVLVAGYTF
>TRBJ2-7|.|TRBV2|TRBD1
TGTGCCAGCAGCGACAACTGGGACAGGGGATCCTACGAGCAGTACTTC
CASSDNWDRGSYEQYF
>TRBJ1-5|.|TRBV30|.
TGTGCCTGGTCTCTAAGGGGAAATCAGCCCCAGCATTTT
CAWSLRGNQPQHF
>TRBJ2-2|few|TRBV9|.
TGTGCCAGCAGCGTGTCAGGGCGGGACAACACCGGGGAGCTGTTTTTT
CASSVSGRDNTGELFF
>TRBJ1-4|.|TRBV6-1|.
TGTGCCAGCAGTGAAGGGCCAGGGCCAAGTGAAAAACTGTTTTTT
CASSEGPGPSEKLFF
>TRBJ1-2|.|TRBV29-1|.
TGCAGCGTGGAACAGGGACTAGGCTATGGCTACACCTTC
CSVEQGLGYGYTF